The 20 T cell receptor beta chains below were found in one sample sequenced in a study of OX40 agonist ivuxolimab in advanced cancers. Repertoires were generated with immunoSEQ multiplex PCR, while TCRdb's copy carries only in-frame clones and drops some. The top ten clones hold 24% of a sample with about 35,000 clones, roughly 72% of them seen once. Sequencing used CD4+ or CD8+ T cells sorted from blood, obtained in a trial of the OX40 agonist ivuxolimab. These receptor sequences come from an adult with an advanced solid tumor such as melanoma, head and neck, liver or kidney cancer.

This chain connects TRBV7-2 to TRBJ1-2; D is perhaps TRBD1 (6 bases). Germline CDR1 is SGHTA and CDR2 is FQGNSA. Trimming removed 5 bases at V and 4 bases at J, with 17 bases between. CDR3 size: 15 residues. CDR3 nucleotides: TGTGCCAGCAGCCCCTTTGGGCAGGGGACCTATGGCTACACCTTC. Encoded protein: CASSPFGQGTYGYTF.

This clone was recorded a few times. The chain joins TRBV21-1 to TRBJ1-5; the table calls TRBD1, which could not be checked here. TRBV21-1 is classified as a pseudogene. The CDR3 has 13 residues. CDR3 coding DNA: TGTGCCACTACAGGGTCACGGCGTCAGCCCCAGCATTTT. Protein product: CATTGSRRQPQHF.

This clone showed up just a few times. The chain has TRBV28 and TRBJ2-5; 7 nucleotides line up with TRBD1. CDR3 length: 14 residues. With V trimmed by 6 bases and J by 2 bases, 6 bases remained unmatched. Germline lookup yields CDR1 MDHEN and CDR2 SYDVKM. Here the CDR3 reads CASSSDRDQETQYF. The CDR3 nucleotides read TGTGCCAGCAGCTCTGACAGGGATCAAGAGACCCAGTACTTC.

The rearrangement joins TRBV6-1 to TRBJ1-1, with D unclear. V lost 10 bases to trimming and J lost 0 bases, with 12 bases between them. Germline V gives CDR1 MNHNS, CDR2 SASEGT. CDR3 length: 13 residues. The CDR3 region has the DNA TGTGCCACTTGGACCGAGATGAACACTGAAGCTTTCTTT. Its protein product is CATWTEMNTEAFF.

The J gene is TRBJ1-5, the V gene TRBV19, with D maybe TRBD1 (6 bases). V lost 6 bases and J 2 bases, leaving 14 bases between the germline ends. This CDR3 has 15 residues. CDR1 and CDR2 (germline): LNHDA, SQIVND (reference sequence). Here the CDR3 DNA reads TGTGCCAGTAGGACCGTTTGGACAGGCAATCAGCCCCAGCATTTT. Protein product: CASRTVWTGNQPQHF.

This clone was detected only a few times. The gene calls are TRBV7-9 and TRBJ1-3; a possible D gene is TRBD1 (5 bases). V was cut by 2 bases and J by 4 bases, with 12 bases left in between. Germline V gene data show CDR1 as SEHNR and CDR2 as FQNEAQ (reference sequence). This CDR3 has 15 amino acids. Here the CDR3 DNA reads TGTGCCAGCAGCTTAACCCGCGGGACGGGAAACACCATATATTTT. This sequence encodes CASSLTRGTGNTIYF.

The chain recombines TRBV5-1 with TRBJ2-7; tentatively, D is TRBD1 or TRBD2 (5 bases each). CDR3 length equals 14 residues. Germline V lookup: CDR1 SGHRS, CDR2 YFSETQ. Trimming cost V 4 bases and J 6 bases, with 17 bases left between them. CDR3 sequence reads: CASSTGTLGSEQYF. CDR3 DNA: TGCGCCAGCAGCACCGGGACGCTAGGAAGCGAGCAGTACTTC.

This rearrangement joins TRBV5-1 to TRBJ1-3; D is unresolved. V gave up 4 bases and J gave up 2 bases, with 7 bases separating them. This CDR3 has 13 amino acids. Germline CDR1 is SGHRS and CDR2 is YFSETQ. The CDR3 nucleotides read TGCGCCAGCAGCCCAGACACTGGAAACACCATATATTTT. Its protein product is CASSPDTGNTIYF.

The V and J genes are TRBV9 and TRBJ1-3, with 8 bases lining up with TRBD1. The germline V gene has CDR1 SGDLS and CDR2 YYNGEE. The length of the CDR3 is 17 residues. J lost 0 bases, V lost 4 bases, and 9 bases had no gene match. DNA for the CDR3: TGTGCCAGCAGCCAGACAGGGGCTTACCTCTCTGGAAACACCATATATTTT. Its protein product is CASSQTGAYLSGNTIYF. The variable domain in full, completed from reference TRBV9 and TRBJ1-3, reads DSGVTQTPKHLITATGQRVTLRCSPRSGDLSVYWYQQSLDQGLQFLIQYYNGEERAKGNILERFSAQQFPDLHSELNLSSLELGDSALYFCASSQTGAYLSGNTIYFGEGSWLTVV.

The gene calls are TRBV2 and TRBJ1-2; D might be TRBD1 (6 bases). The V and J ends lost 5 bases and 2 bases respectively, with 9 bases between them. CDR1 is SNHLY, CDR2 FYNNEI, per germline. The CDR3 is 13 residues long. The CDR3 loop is CASSSGENYGYTF. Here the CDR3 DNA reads TGTGCCAGCAGTTCAGGGGAGAACTATGGCTACACCTTC.

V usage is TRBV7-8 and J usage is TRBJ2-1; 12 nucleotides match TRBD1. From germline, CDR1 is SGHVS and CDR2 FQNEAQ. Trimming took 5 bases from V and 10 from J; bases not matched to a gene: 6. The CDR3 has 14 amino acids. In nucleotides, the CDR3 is TGTGCCAGCAGCCGGGACAGGGGGCCCGGGGAGCAGTTCTTC. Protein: CASSRDRGPGEQFF.

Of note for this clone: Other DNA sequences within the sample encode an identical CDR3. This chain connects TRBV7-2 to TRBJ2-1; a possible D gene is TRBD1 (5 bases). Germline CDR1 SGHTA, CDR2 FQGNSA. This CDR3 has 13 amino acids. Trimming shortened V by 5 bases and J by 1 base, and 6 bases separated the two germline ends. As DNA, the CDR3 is TGTGCCAGCAGCCCAGGGTCCTACAATGAGCAGTTCTTC. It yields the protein CASSPGSYNEQFF. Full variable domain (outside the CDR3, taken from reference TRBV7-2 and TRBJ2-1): GAGVSQSPSNKVTEKGKDVELRCDPISGHTALYWYRQSLGQGLEFLIYFQGNSAPDKSGLPSDRFSAERTGGSVSTLTIQRTQQEDSAVYLCASSPGSYNEQFFGPGTRLTVL.

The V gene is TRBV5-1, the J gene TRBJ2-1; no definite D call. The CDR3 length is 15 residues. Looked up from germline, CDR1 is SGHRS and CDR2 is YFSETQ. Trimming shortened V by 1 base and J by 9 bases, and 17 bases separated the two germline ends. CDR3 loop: CASSLRALLDSEQFF. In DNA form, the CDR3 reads TGCGCCAGCAGCTTGAGGGCACTCCTAGATTCTGAGCAGTTCTTC.

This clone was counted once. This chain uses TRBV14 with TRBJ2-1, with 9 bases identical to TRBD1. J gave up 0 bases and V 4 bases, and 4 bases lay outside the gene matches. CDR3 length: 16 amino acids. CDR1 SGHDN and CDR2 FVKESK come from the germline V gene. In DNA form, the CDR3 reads TGTGCCAGCAGCCTGGGGACAGGGACCTCCTACAATGAGCAGTTCTTC. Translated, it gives CASSLGTGTSYNEQFF.

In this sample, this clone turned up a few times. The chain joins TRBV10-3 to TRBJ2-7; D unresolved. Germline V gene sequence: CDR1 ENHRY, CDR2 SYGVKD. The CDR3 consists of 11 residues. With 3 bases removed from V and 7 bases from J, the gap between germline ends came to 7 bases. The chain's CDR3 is CAISDPGEQYF. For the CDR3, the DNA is TGTGCCATCAGTGACCCTGGGGAGCAGTACTTC.

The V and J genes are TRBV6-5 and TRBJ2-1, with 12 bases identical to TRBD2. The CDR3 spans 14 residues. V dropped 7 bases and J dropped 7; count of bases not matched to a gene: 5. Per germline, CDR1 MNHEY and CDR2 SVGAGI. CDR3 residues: CASKASGGGNEQFF. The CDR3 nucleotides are TGTGCCAGCAAGGCTAGCGGGGGGGGTAATGAGCAGTTCTTC.

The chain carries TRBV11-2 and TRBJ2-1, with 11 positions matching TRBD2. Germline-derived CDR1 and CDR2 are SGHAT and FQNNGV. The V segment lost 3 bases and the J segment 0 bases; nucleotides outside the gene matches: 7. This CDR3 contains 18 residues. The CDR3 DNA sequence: TGTGCCAGCAGCTTGCTAGCGGGGGGCCCAAGCTCCTACAATGAGCAGTTCTTC. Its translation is CASSLLAGGPSSYNEQFF.

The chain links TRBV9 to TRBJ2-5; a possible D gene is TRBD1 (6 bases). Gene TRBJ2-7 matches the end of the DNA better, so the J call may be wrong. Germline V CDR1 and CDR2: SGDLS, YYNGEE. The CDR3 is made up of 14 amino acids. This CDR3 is CASSVGTNSYEQYF. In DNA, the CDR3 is TGTGCCAGCAGCGTTGGGACAAACAGCTACGAGCAGTACTTC.

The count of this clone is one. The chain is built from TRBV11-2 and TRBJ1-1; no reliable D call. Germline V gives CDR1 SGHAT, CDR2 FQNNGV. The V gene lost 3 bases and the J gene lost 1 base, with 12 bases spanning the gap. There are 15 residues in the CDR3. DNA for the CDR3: TGTGCCAGCAGCTTCATCTCTAGCGAGAACACTGAAGCTTTCTTT. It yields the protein CASSFISSENTEAFF.

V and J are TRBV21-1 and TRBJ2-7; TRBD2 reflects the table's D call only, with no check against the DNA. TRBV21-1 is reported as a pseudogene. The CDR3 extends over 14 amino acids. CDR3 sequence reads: CASGLAGGPYEQYF. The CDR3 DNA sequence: TGTGCCAGCGGACTAGCGGGGGGCCCCTACGAGCAGTACTTC.